This T cell receptor (beta chain) originates from a study of T cell responses to AZD1222 COVID-19 vaccine. Broader study findings: The study found Spike-specific TCR breadth and depth rose after two AZD1222 doses. The CD4 TCRs associated with vaccination extended across spike and predominated at 160-218 and 743-854. Donors were largely white British and mainly female; clonal diversity was possibly underestimated.

As for this clone: Its antigen remains unidentified.

The data were produced by immunoSEQ multiplex PCR, yet TCRdb's version contains in-frame clones alone and is incomplete. This repertoire shows 140,000 or so clones, roughly nine tenths found once; its top ten account for 1.9%. Here the sequenced sample was peripheral blood, taken on day 0 of AZD1222 vaccination. The receptor was derived from an adult in good health.

The CDR3 spells CASDGTGGYEQYF. The CDR3 region has the DNA TGTGCCAGTGACGGGACAGGGGGCTACGAGCAGTACTTC. The V call is TRBV6-5, the J call TRBJ2-7, with 11 bases lining up with TRBD1. CDR3 length: 13 amino acids. The trim removed 9 bases at V and 3 bases at J, leaving 4 bases unmatched. Germline V gene sequence: CDR1 MNHEY, CDR2 SVGAGI.